The 10 T cell receptor beta chains presented below share a single source sample, sequenced in a study of T cells of healthy individuals. Via MiXCR, TCRdb re-called the 5' RACE reads, giving one row per CDR3 protein. The sample has about 82,000 distinct CDR3 sequences, roughly 5% seen once. These TCRs come from a female donor in good health.

This clonotype was detected only a few times. The chain employs TRBV20-1 and TRBJ1-6; the D gene is possibly TRBD1 (5 bases). The CDR3 is 15 residues long. The V and J ends lost 1 base and 7 bases respectively, with 14 bases between them. Germline CDR1 DFQATT, CDR2 SNEGSKA (reference sequence). The CDR3 DNA follows: TGCAGTGCTAGAGTTTGGGGAGGGACCAATTCACCCCTCCACTTT. Its protein product is CSARVWGGTNSPLHF.

This clonotype was recorded at least ten times. The V call is TRBV18, the J call TRBJ2-3, with D hard to call. With 3 bases removed from V and 8 bases from J, the gap between germline ends came to 9 bases. Germline V gives CDR1 KGHSH, CDR2 LQKENI. The CDR3 sequence is 12 residues long. This CDR3 is CASSPVDGTQYF. The CDR3 nucleotides read TGTGCCAGCTCACCGGTTGATGGTACGCAGTATTTT.

This clonotype was seen repeatedly, ten times or more. The chain combines TRBV4-1 with TRBJ1-4; D is undetermined. The CDR3 extends over 14 amino acids. Germline lookup yields CDR1 MGHRA and CDR2 YSYEKL. V dropped 3 bases and J dropped 0 bases, with 5 bases sitting between them. CDR3 protein: CASSQSTTNEKLFF. CDR3 DNA sequence: TGCGCCAGCAGCCAGAGTACAACTAATGAAAAACTGTTTTTT.

V gene TRBV14 combines with J gene TRBJ1-1, with D uncertain. This CDR3 is built from 13 residues. Germline CDR1 and CDR2: SGHDN and FVKESK. The V gene lost 1 base and the J gene lost 5 bases, with 8 bases spanning the gap. DNA for the CDR3: TGTGCCAGCAGCCAAGTATGGTCGACTGAAGCTTTCTTT. As protein: CASSQVWSTEAFF.

The chain links TRBV10-3 to TRBJ1-6; D possibly corresponds to TRBD1 (6 bases). Germline lookup yields CDR1 ENHRY and CDR2 SYGVKD. The length of the CDR3 is 13 residues. V was trimmed by 6 bases and J by 8 bases, leaving 11 bases between them. CDR3 nucleotide sequence: TGTGCCATCAGCGGGACAAGGGATTCACCCCTCCACTTT. Its translation is CAISGTRDSPLHF.

This clonotype was found a few times. The rearrangement joins TRBV3-1 to TRBJ2-1; D is ambiguous. The CDR3 loop spans 16 amino acids. Germline-derived CDR1 and CDR2 are LGHDT and YNNKEL (reference sequence). The V gene lost 0 bases and the J gene lost 0 bases, with 9 bases spanning the gap. The CDR3 reads CASSQDTASSYNEQFF. Written as DNA, the CDR3 is TGTGCCAGCAGCCAAGATACGGCTTCCTCCTACAATGAGCAGTTCTTC.

The sample holds many counts of this clonotype. This chain joins TRBV5-1 and TRBJ1-1; a possible D gene is TRBD1 (6 bases). The germline V gene encodes CDR1 SGHRS and CDR2 YFSETQ. This CDR3 is 15 amino acids long. V was trimmed by 1 base and J by 2 bases, leaving 12 bases between them. As DNA, the CDR3 is TGCGCCAGCAGCTTGTTTCCAGGGGTTAACACTGAAGCTTTCTTT. Translating it yields CASSLFPGVNTEAFF.

The V and J genes are TRBV29-1 and TRBJ2-1; D remains ambiguous. Germline CDR1 SQVTM, CDR2 ANQGSEA. The CDR3 spans 14 residues. Trimming took 7 bases from V and 9 from J, leaving 22 bases between them. CDR3 nucleotides: TGCAGCGCGTTCGCGAGGCCCACGAGAAGTGAGCAGTTCTTC. It encodes CSAFARPTRSEQFF.

V is TRBV30 and J is TRBJ1-5; D is ambiguous. The CDR3 has 13 residues. CDR1 and CDR2 from the germline V gene are GTSNPN and SVGIG (reference sequence). With 0 bases removed from V and 4 bases from J, the gap between germline ends came to 7 bases. The chain's CDR3 is CAWSVMLNQPQHF. CDR3 DNA: TGTGCCTGGAGTGTGATGCTGAATCAGCCCCAGCATTTT.

The chain carries TRBV24-1 and TRBJ2-1; 12 bases agree with TRBD2. CDR3 length: 14 amino acids. V was pared by 6 bases and J by 7 bases, with 3 bases of the junction left unmatched. Germline V gives CDR1 KGHDR, CDR2 SFDVKD. The CDR3 DNA follows: TGTGCCACCAGTACTAGCGGGAGGTTTAATGAGCAGTTCTTC. Amino acid sequence: CATSTSGRFNEQFF.